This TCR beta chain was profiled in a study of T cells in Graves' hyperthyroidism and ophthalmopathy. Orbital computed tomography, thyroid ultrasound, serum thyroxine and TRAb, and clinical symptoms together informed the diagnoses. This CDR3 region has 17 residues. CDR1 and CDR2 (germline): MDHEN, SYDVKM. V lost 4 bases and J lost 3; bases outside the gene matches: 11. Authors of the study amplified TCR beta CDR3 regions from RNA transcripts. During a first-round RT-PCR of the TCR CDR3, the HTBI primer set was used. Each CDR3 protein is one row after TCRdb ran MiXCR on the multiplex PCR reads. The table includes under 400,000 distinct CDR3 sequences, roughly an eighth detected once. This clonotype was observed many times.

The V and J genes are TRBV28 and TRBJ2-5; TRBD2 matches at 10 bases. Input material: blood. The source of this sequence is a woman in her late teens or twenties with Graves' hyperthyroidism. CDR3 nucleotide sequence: TGTGCCAGCAGTTCCTTCCCTAGCGGGAGTGGGGAAGAGACCCAGTACTTC. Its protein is CASSSFPSGSGEETQYF.